This TCR beta chain was retrieved from a study of CXCR3-negative and CXCR3-positive naive CD8 T cells. Germline CDR1 is MRHNA and CDR2 is SNTAGT. The CDR3 runs 15 residues. Worth noting for this clonotype: Its antigen is undetermined.

Study-wide findings and caveats: The study found CXCR3 expression partially decreased after cryopreservation and ran most assays on fresh PBMCs. Naive subsets were similarly diverse, while memory CD8+ repertoires were much less diverse.

With UMI labels, 5' RACE was used to prepare the TRB cDNA libraries. Following a re-call of the 5' RACE reads, TCRdb has one entry per CDR3 protein and lacks DNA. The sample holds around 57,000 distinct CDR3 sequences. This rearrangement joins TRBV6-4 to TRBJ2-1. The clonotype originates from a human donor in good health. Some clones in this sample may be carry-over from other donors' samples. The specimen was memory CD8+ T cells from blood. The CDR3 sequence is CASSDHGGSYNEQFF.